This T cell receptor beta chain comes out of a study of T-cell memory formation after mild COVID-19. This clonotype has a handful of counts. The germline V gene encodes CDR1 MNHEY and CDR2 SVGAGI. The CDR3 has 14 amino acids. Trimming cost V 0 bases and J 7 bases; bases outside gene matches: 3. From 5'RACE with constant-segment primers came TCR alpha and TCR beta cDNA libraries that carried sample barcodes and UMIs. Each CDR3 protein is one row after TCRdb ran MiXCR on the 5' RACE reads. The data hold about 49,000 distinct CDR3 sequences, with about 7% observed a single time. The TCR was taken from a man between 18 and 29 years old who had mild COVID-19 (a few samples of this study predate the infection). Cell type and time point are not known. The sample comprised PBMCs or a T cell subset sorted from them (not recorded which). The chain joins TRBV6-5 to TRBJ2-5; TRBD1 matches 9 bases. CDR3 loop: CASSYSEGQGTQYF. As DNA, the CDR3 is TGTGCCAGCAGTTACTCAGAGGGACAGGGGACCCAGTACTTC.